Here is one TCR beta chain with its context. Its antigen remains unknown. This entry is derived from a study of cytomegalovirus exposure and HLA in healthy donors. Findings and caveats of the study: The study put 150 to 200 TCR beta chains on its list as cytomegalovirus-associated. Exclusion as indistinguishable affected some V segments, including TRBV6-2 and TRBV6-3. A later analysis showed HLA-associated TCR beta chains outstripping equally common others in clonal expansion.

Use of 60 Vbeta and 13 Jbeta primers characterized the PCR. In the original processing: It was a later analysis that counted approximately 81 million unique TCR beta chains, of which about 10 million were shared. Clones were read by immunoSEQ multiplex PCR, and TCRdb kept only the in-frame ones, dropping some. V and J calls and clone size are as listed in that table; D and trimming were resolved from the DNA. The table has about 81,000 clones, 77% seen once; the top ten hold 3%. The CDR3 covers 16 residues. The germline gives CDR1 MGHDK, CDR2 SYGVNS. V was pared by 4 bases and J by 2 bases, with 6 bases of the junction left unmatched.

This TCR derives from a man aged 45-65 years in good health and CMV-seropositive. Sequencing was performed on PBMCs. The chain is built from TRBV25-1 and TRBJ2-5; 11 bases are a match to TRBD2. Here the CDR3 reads CASSGGLAVVQETQYF. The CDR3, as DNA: TGTGCCAGCAGTGGGGGACTAGCGGTAGTACAAGAGACCCAGTACTTC.